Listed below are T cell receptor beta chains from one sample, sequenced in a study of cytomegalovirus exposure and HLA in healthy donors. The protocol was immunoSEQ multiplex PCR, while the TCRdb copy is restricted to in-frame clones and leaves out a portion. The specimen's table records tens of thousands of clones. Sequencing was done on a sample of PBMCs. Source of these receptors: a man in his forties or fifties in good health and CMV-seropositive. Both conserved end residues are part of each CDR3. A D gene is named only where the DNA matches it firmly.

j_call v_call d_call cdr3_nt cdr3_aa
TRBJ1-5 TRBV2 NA TGTGCCAGCAGAGCCACCCGGACAGACCACTCTAATCCCCAGCATTTT CASRATRTDHSNPQHF
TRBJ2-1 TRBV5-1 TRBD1 TGCGCCAGCAGCCCACTATCCCGGACAGGGGGCCGGAATGAGCAGTTCTTC CASSPLSRTGGRNEQFF
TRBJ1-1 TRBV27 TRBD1 TGTGCCAGCAGACCGGACAGGGAGAAGAGCACTGAAGCTTTCTTT CASRPDREKSTEAFF
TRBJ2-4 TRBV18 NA TGTGCCAGCTCACCACCGGACAGAGCCAAAAACATTCAGTACTTC CASSPPDRAKNIQYF
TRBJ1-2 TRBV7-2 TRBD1 TGTGCCAGCAGCTCCGGGACAGTCAACTATGGCTACACCTTC CASSSGTVNYGYTF
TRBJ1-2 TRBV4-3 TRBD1 TGCGCCAGCAGCCAGTGGACAGGGAACTATGGCTACACCTTC CASSQWTGNYGYTF
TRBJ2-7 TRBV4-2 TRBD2 TGTGCCAGCAGCCAAGGCGGGAGCAGCGCCTACGAGCAGTACTTC CASSQGGSSAYEQYF
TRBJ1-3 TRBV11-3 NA TGTGCCAGCAGCTTAGATCCGAGGACTGATATCTCTGGAAACACCATATATTTT CASSLDPRTDISGNTIYF
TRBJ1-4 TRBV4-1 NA TGCGCCAGCAGCTCCCGGGAGTTTTCCTCGACTAATGAAAAACTGTTTTTT CASSSREFSSTNEKLFF
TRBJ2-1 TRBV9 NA TGTGCCAGCAGCGTAGGGACTACGATTGACAATGAGCAGTTCTTC CASSVGTTIDNEQFF
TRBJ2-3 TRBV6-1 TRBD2 TGTGCCAGCTGGGAGGGGATGCGGTCGCAGTATTTT CASWEGMRSQYF
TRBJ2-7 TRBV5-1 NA TGCGCCAGCAGCTTGGCGCCAGGGTACTACGAGCAGTACTTC CASSLAPGYYEQYF
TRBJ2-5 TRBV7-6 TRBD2 TGTGCCAGCAGCCGGACTAGCGGGCGAGAGACCCAGTACTTC CASSRTSGRETQYF
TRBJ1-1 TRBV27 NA TGTGCCAGCAGGTCGGTAGGGGGGGAAGGGGGGACTGAAGCTTTCTTT CASRSVGGEGGTEAFF
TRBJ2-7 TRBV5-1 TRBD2 TGCGCCAGCAGCCCCCCTCTAGCGGGCCCTGCCTACGAGCAGTACTTC CASSPPLAGPAYEQYF
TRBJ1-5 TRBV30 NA TGTGCCTGGAGTGTAGACGGGGATGGGGCCCAGCATTTT CAWSVDGDGAQHF
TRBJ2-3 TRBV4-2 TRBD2 TGTGCCAGCAGCCAAGGGGGTGCGGGGGGCCGCACAGATACGCAGTATTTT CASSQGGAGGRTDTQYF
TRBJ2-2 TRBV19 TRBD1 TGTGCCAGTAGTCCGGGACAGCTGGCGACCGGGGAGCTGTTTTTT CASSPGQLATGELFF
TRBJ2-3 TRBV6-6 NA TGTGCCAGCTGTTGGGGAAAGGGGGATACGCAGTATTTT CASCWGKGDTQYF
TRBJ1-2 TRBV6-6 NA TGTGCCAGCAGTTACAAAGGGGATGGCTACACCTTC CASSYKGDGYTF
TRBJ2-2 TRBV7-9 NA TGTGCCAGCAACACAAGGGGGGGCCTGAACACCGGGGAGCTGTTTTTT CASNTRGGLNTGELFF
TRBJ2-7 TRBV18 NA TGTGCCAGCCCACCACCAGGGCAGGGGTACGAGCAGTACTTC CASPPPGQGYEQYF
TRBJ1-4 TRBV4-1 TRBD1 TGCGCCAGCAGCCCAACAGGGGAAGAAAAACTGTTTTTT CASSPTGEEKLFF
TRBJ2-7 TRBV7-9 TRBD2 TGTGCCAGCAGCTACTGGGGGGGGACTAGCGGCTACGAGCAGTACTTC CASSYWGGTSGYEQYF
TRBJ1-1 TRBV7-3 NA TGTGCCAGCAGCTTAACCCCACAGAACACTGAAGCTTTCTTT CASSLTPQNTEAFF
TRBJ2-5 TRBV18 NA TGTGCCAGCTCACCTCAGGAAGAGACCCAGTACTTC CASSPQEETQYF
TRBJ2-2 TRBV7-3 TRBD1 TGTGCCAGCAGCGTAGCGACAGGGGACACCGGGGAGCTGTTTTTT CASSVATGDTGELFF
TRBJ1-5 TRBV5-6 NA TGTGCCAGCAGCTTTGGGGGGGGCGGGATCCCCAATCAGCCCCAGCATTTT CASSFGGGGIPNQPQHF
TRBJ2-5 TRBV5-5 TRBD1 TGTGCCAGCAGCTTGGAGGGGACAGGGGTAGAGACCCAGTACTTC CASSLEGTGVETQYF
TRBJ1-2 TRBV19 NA TGTGCCAGTAGTGCTGGGGAGGACGACTATGGCTACACCTTC CASSAGEDDYGYTF
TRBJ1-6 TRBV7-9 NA TGTGCCAGCAGCTTAACTCAGGGCGCACCCCTCCACTTT CASSLTQGAPLHF
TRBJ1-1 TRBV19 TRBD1 TGTGCCAGTAGTACAGGGGGCCCCCTGAACACTGAAGCTTTCTTT CASSTGGPLNTEAFF
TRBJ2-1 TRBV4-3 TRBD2 TGCGCCAGCAGCCAAGACGCGAGCGGGAGCTCCGACAATGAGCAGTTCTTC CASSQDASGSSDNEQFF
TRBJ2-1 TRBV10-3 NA TGTGCCATCAGCGCAGGGGTTGAGCAGTTCTTC CAISAGVEQFF
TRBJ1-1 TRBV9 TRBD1 TGTGCCAGCAGCCCCCGACAGGGAAGGACTGAAGCTTTCTTT CASSPRQGRTEAFF
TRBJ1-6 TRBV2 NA TGTGCCATCCAGGGGAATTCACCCCTACACTTT CAIQGNSPLHF
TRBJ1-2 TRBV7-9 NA TGTGCCAGCAGCAAAGAAAGTGGCAGGAACTATGGCTACACCTTC CASSKESGRNYGYTF
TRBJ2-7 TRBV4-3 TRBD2 TGCGCCAGCAGCCAAGACGCGACTAGCGGGATAGAGCAGTACTTC CASSQDATSGIEQYF
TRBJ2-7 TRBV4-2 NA TGTGCCAGCTCTGGGGGGGCCTCCTCCTACGAGCAGTACTTC CASSGGASSYEQYF
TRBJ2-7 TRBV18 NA TGTGCCAGCTCACCGATGTGGGGGGAAAACGAGCAGTACTTC CASSPMWGENEQYF
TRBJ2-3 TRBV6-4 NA TGTGCCAGCAGTGAGGCCCCTACCCGAGGGACAGATACGCAGTATTTT CASSEAPTRGTDTQYF
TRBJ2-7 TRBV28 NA TGTGCCAGCAGTGGGCGAGGGCTCCACCACGAGCAGTACTTC CASSGRGLHHEQYF